The 21 T cell receptor beta chains reported below all come from one sample, sequenced in a study of T cell responses to AZD1222 COVID-19 vaccine. Assay used: immunoSEQ multiplex PCR; TCRdb lists only in-frame clones, some missing. The table lists about 140,000 clones, around 90% of them singletons, with roughly 3.8% in the top ten. Sample: peripheral blood, taken on day 0 of AZD1222 vaccination. These receptors came from an adult in good health.

This clone has just one count. The rearrangement links TRBV30 to TRBJ2-7, with 12 positions matching TRBD1. The CDR3 is made up of 13 amino acids. Germline lookup yields CDR1 GTSNPN and CDR2 SVGIG (reference sequence). The V and J ends lost 8 bases and 6 bases, in that order; junction bases with no gene match: 8. The CDR3 coding sequence is TGTGCCCTCGGTGGGACAGGGGGCGCCGAGCAGTACTTC. The encoded protein is CALGGTGGAEQYF.

As regards this clone: Other DNA sequences in the sample encode the same CDR3. This chain joins TRBV7-9 and TRBJ2-7; the D gene is possibly TRBD1 (6 bases). This CDR3 has 12 amino acids. Trimming removed 4 bases from V and 7 bases from J, with 11 bases in between. The germline CDR1 and CDR2 sequences are SEHNR and FQNEAQ (reference sequence). The DNA for the CDR3 is TGTGCCAGCAGCTCACAGGGCGGGGAGCAGTACTTC. This gives the protein CASSSQGGEQYF.

The chain links TRBV5-1 to TRBJ2-1; D not certain. Trimming removed 6 bases from V and 2 bases from J, with 9 bases in between. This CDR3 has 13 amino acids. Germline values: CDR1 SGHRS, CDR2 YFSETQ. In DNA form, the CDR3 reads TGCGCCAGCACTCAAGAGACCTACAATGAGCAGTTCTTC. It specifies CASTQETYNEQFF. Combining the CDR3 with reference TRBV5-1 and TRBJ2-1 gives the whole variable domain KAGVTQTPRYLIKTRGQQVTLSCSPISGHRSVSWYQQTPGQGLQFLFEYFSETQRNKGNFPGRFSGRQFSNSRSEMNVSTLELGDSALYLCASTQETYNEQFFGPGTRLTVL.

The chain carries TRBV28 and TRBJ1-5, with D tentatively TRBD1 (6 bases). This CDR3 has 14 amino acids. Trimming left V 1 base short and J 5 bases short, with 9 bases between. The germline V gene encodes CDR1 MDHEN and CDR2 SYDVKM. The CDR3 loop is CASSLSGAHQPQHF. Here the CDR3 DNA reads TGTGCCAGCAGTTTATCAGGGGCACATCAGCCCCAGCATTTT.

The chain joins TRBV11-2 to TRBJ2-7, with TRBD1 identical over 7 bases. Trimming took 6 bases from V and 5 from J; bases not matched to a gene: 7. Germline V gene lookup returns CDR1 SGHAT and CDR2 FQNNGV. The CDR3 sequence is 13 residues long. The CDR3 spells CASRTSTGHEQYF. CDR3 coding DNA: TGTGCCAGCAGAACCTCGACAGGGCACGAGCAGTACTTC.

This clone was seen more than once but under ten times. This chain connects TRBV18 to TRBJ1-1, with 8 nucleotides matching TRBD1. The germline V gene has CDR1 KGHSH and CDR2 LQKENI. The ends lost 3 bases at V and 3 bases at J; junction bases unmatched: 3. The CDR3 covers 14 residues. The CDR3 loop reads CASSPDREDTEAFF. The CDR3 DNA sequence: TGTGCCAGCTCACCGGACAGGGAGGACACTGAAGCTTTCTTT.

V is TRBV10-3 and J is TRBJ2-3; weak D call: TRBD2 (5 bases). Germline-derived CDR1 and CDR2 are ENHRY and SYGVKD. CDR3 length equals 16 residues. Trimming removed 5 bases from V and 2 bases from J, with 17 bases in between. The CDR3 spells CAISPQRRVNTDTQYF. The CDR3 DNA sequence: TGTGCCATCAGTCCCCAGCGGAGAGTTAACACAGATACGCAGTATTTT.

This chain joins TRBV24-1 and TRBJ2-7, with D uncertain. Trimming removed 7 bases from V and 4 bases from J, with 13 bases in between. CDR3 length equals 13 residues. Germline V CDR1 and CDR2: KGHDR, SFDVKD. CDR3 DNA: TGTGCCACCAGCAAGGACGACGGGTACGAGCAGTACTTC. Protein product: CATSKDDGYEQYF.

The chain uses TRBV28 and TRBJ1-4; D uncertain. The germline V and J ends were trimmed by 4 bases and 8 bases, with 11 bases remaining between them. This CDR3 is built from 13 residues. Germline loops: CDR1 MDHEN, CDR2 SYDVKM. The CDR3 DNA follows: TGTGCCAGCAGTTCGAGCATGGGAGAAAAACTGTTTTTT. This sequence encodes CASSSSMGEKLFF.

V is TRBV6-5 and J is TRBJ1-4, with 9 bases that match TRBD1. The V and J ends lost 7 bases and 8 bases, in that order; junction bases with no gene match: 8. The CDR3 covers 14 residues. Germline V CDR1 and CDR2: MNHEY, SVGAGI. Here the CDR3 reads CASKRGQGQEKLFF. Written as DNA, the CDR3 is TGTGCCAGCAAGAGGGGACAGGGTCAGGAAAAACTGTTTTTT.

The rearrangement links TRBV12-3 or TRBV12-4 to TRBJ1-3, with D hard to call. Between the trimmed V and J ends, which lost 1 base and 4 bases, there was a span of 5 bases. The CDR3 has 13 amino acids. The CDR3 nucleotides read TGTGCCAGCAGTTTAGGAGGGGGAAACACCATATATTTT. It is translated as CASSLGGGNTIYF.

The V call is TRBV9, the J call TRBJ2-1; 8 nucleotides agree with TRBD2. The ends lost 3 bases at V and 7 bases at J; junction bases unmatched: 9. The CDR3 length is 15 residues. CDR1 is SGDLS and CDR2 is YYNGEE in the germline V gene. The CDR3 spells CASSELWTSLNEQFF. Written as DNA, the CDR3 is TGTGCCAGCAGCGAGCTCTGGACTAGCCTAAATGAGCAGTTCTTC.

The chain joins TRBV7-2 to TRBJ2-1; D unresolved. The CDR3 length is 16 residues. V gave up 5 bases and J gave up 0 bases, with 14 bases separating them. The germline V gene encodes CDR1 SGHTA and CDR2 FQGNSA. CDR3 sequence reads: CASSLNPLGSYNEQFF. The CDR3 nucleotides are TGTGCCAGCAGCCTAAATCCCCTCGGCTCCTACAATGAGCAGTTCTTC.

The rearrangement uses TRBV6-6 and TRBJ1-1; D unclear. This CDR3 has 13 amino acids. The germline gives CDR1 MNHNY, CDR2 SVGAGI (reference sequence). V lost 2 bases and J lost 8, with 12 bases in between. CDR3 loop: CASSYENYSEAFF. The CDR3 bases are TGTGCCAGCAGTTACGAAAACTACTCAGAAGCTTTCTTT.

The chain couples TRBV27 to TRBJ2-6; D remains unclear. With 8 bases removed from V and 0 bases from J, the gap between germline ends came to 20 bases. Germline assignment: CDR1 MNHEY and CDR2 SMNVEV (reference sequence). This CDR3 is 18 amino acids long. CDR3 nucleotides: TGTGCCAGCGCCTCGGCCCCTGCTGTGGGCTCTGGGGCCAACGTCCTGACTTTC. This translates into CASASAPAVGSGANVLTF.

The chain combines TRBV7-7 with TRBJ2-7, with D perhaps being TRBD1 or TRBD2 (5 bases each). The CDR3 consists of 14 residues. V gave up 3 bases and J gave up 0 bases, with 9 bases separating them. Germline CDR1 is SSHAT and CDR2 is FNYEAQ (reference sequence). The CDR3 region is CASSLGTDSYEQYF. The CDR3 DNA follows: TGTGCCAGCAGCTTGGGGACGGACTCCTACGAGCAGTACTTC.

This chain connects TRBV28 to TRBJ1-4; TRBD1 is a possible D gene (6 bases). CDR3 length: 15 residues. V lost 7 bases to trimming and J lost 6 bases, with 18 bases between them. Germline CDR1 is MDHEN and CDR2 is SYDVKM. The CDR3 sequence: CASTPTTGVYEKLFF. The CDR3 nucleotides read TGTGCCAGCACGCCTACGACAGGAGTTTATGAAAAACTGTTTTTT.

The gene calls are TRBV27 and TRBJ2-3; D is perhaps TRBD2 (5 bases). Germline values: CDR1 MNHEY, CDR2 SMNVEV (reference sequence). The CDR3 sequence is 17 residues long. V was pared by 7 bases and J by 2 bases, with 22 bases between. CDR3: CASTSLPLAYTTDTQYF. The CDR3 bases are TGTGCCAGCACCTCCCTCCCATTAGCGTACACCACAGATACGCAGTATTTT.

This clone was found a few times. The rearrangement uses TRBV10-3 and TRBJ1-1; no definite D call. CDR3 length: 15 residues. The V gene's germline CDR1 is ENHRY and CDR2 SYGVKD. V was pared by 0 bases and J by 4 bases, with 12 bases between. The chain's CDR3 is CAISESFRVGTEAFF. The CDR3 DNA reads as TGTGCCATCAGTGAGTCTTTCCGGGTTGGCACTGAAGCTTTCTTT.

The J gene is TRBJ2-3, the V gene TRBV19; 8 bases map to TRBD2. This CDR3 region has 15 residues. J lost 3 bases, V lost 2 bases, and 4 bases had no gene match. The germline gives CDR1 LNHDA, CDR2 SQIVND (reference sequence). The CDR3 region has the DNA TGTGCCAGTAGTATACGAAGCGGGAGTACAGATACGCAGTATTTT. This sequence encodes CASSIRSGSTDTQYF.

This chain uses TRBV19 with TRBJ2-7; 8 nucleotides agree with TRBD1. Germline V lookup: CDR1 LNHDA, CDR2 SQIVND (reference sequence). The CDR3 sequence is 14 residues long. The junction had 4 bases not matched to a gene; V was cut back by 6 bases and J by 0 bases. CDR3 loop: CASRVTGVSYEQYF. CDR3 bases: TGTGCCAGTAGGGTGACAGGGGTCTCCTACGAGCAGTACTTC.